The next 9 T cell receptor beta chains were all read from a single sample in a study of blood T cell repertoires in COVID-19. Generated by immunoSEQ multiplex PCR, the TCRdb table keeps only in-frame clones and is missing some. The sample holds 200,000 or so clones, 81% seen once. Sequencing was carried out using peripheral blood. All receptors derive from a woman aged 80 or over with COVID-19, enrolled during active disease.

The CDR3: CASSSPGDDDEQYF. Written as DNA, the CDR3 is TGTGCCAGCAGTTCCCCCGGAGACGACGACGAGCAGTACTTC. The genes are TRBV28 and TRBJ2-7; D gene unclear. V shed 4 bases and J shed 5 bases, with 15 bases lying between them. Germline V CDR1 and CDR2: MDHEN, SYDVKM. CDR3 length equals 14 residues.

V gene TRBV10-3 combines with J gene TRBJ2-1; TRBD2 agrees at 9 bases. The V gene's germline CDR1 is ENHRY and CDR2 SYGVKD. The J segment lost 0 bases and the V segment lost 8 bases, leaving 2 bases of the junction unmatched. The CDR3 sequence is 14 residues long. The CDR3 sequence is CAISAGGSYNEQFF. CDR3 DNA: TGTGCCATCTCAGCGGGGGGCTCCTACAATGAGCAGTTCTTC.

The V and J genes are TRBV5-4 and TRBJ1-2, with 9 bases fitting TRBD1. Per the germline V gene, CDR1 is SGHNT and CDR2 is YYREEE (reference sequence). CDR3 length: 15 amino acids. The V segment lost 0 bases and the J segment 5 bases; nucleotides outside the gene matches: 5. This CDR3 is CASSLGRQGVYGYTF. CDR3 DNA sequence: TGTGCCAGCAGCTTGGGGAGACAGGGGGTTTATGGCTACACCTTC.

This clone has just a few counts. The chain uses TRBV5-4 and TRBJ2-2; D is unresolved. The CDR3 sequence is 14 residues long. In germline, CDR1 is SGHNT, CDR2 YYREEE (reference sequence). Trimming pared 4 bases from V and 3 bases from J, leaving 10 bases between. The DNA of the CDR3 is TGTGCCAGCAGCCCAGATGTGCACACCGGGGAGCTGTTTTTT. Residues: CASSPDVHTGELFF.

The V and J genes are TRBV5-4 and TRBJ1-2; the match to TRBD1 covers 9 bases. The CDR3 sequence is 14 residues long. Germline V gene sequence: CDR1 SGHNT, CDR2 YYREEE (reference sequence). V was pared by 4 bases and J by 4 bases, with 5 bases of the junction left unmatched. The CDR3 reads CASSQDRGSYGYTF. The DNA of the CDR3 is TGTGCCAGCAGCCAGGACAGGGGTTCCTATGGCTACACCTTC.

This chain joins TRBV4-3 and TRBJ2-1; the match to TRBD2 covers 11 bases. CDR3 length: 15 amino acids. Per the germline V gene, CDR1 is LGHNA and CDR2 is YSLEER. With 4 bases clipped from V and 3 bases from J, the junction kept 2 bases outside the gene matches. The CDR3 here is CASSLLAGDYNEQFF. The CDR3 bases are TGCGCCAGCAGCCTACTAGCGGGGGACTACAATGAGCAGTTCTTC.

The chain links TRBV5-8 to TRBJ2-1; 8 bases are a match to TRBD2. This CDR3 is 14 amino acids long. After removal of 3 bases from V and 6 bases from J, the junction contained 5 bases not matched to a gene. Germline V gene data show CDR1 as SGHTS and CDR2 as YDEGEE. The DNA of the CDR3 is TGTGCCAGCAGCTACCTAGCGGGTGCCAATGAGCAGTTCTTC. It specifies CASSYLAGANEQFF. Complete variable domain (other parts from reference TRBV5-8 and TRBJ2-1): EAGVTQSPTHLIKTRGQQATLRCSPISGHTSVYWYQQALGLGLQFLLWYDEGEERNRGNFPPRFSGRQFPNYSSELNVNALELEDSALYLCASSYLAGANEQFFGPGTRLTVL.

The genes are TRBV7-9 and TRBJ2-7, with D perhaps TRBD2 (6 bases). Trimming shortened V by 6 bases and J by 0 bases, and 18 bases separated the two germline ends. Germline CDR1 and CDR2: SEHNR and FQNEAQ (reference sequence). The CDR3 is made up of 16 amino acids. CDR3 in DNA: TGTGCCAGCAGGGCTAGCGCGAGCCAGAGCTCCTACGAGCAGTACTTC. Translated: CASRASASQSSYEQYF.

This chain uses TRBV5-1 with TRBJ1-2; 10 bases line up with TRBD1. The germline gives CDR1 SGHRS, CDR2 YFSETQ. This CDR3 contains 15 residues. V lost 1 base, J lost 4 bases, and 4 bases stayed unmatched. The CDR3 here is CASSLLGQGFYGYTF. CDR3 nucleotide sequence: TGCGCCAGCAGCTTGTTGGGACAGGGGTTCTATGGCTACACCTTC.